This TCR beta chain was recorded in a study of kidney transplant recipient with SARS-CoV-2 infection. The CDR3 has 16 amino acids. The V gene lost 6 bases and the J gene lost 4 bases, with 19 bases spanning the gap. Each CDR3 protein is one row after TCRdb ran MiXCR on the reads. The data contain fewer than 250,000 distinct CDR3 sequences, about 28% of them singletons. The sample holds many counts of this clonotype. This sequence was found in a male patient between 25 and 40 years old who had COVID-19 and was a kidney transplant recipient. The graft donor may account for some of the T cells. The chain uses TRBV12-3 or TRBV12-4 and TRBJ1-3; weak D call: TRBD1 (6 bases). Sequenced here: a blood sample, sampled at baseline and on day 111 from a kidney transplant recipient. This CDR3 reads CASSRSITGSGNTIYF. CDR3 nucleotide sequence: TGTGCCAGCAGCCGATCAATTACAGGGTCGGGAAACACCATATATTTT.